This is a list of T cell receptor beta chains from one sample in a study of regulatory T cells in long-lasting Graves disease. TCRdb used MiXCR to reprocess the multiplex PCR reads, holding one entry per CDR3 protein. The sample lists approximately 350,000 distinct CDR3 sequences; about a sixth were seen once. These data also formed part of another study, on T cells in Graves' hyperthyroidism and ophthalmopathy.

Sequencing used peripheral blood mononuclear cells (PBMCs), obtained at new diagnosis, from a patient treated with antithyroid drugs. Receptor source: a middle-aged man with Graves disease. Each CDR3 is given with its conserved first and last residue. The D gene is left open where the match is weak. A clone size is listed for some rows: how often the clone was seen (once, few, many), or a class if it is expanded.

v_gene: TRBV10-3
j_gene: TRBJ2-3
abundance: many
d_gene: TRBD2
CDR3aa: CAISETGLAGDTQYF
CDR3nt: TGTGCCATCAGTGAGACTGGACTAGCGGGAGATACGCAGTATTTT

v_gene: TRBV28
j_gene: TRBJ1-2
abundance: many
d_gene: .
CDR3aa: CASSSQGRGYTF
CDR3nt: TGTGCCAGCAGTAGTCAGGGGCGTGGCTACACCTTC

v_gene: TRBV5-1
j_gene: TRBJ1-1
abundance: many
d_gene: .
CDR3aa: CASSLGQNLGAEAFF
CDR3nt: TGCGCCAGCAGCTTGGGACAGAACCTTGGCGCTGAAGCTTTCTTT

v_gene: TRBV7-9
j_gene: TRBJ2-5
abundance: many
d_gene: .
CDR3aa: CASSNAEGTQYF
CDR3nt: TGTGCCAGCAGCAACGCCGAGGGGACCCAGTACTTC

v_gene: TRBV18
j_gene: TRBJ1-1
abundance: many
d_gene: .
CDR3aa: CASSEIRVGTEAFF
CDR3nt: TGTGCCAGCTCCGAAATCAGGGTTGGTACTGAAGCTTTCTTT

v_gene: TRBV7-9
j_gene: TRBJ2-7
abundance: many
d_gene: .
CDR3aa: CASSSLGGDNEQYF
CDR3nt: TGTGCCAGCAGCTCCCTAGGGGGGGACAACGAGCAGTACTTC

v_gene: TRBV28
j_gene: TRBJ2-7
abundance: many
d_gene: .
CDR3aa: CAATGSYEQYF
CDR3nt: TGTGCCGCCACAGGGAGCTACGAGCAGTACTTC

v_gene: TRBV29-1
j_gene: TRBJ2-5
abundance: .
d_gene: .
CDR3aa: CSSWYQETQYF
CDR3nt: TGCAGCTCGTGGTACCAAGAGACCCAGTACTTC

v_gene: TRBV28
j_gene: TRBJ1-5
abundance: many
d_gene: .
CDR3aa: CASSHRVPRKGNQPQHF
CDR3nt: TGTGCCAGCAGTCACAGGGTCCCAAGGAAAGGCAATCAGCCCCAGCATTTT

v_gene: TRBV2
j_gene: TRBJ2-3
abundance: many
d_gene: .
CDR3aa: CASSRDRITDTQYF
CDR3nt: TGTGCCAGCAGCCGGGACCGCATCACAGATACGCAGTATTTT

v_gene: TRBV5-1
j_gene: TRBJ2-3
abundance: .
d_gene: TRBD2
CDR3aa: CASSILAGGHDTQYF
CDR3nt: TGCGCCAGCAGCATACTAGCGGGGGGGCACGATACGCAGTATTTT

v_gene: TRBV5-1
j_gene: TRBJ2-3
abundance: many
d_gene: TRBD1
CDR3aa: CASSRGRNADTQYF
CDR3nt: TGCGCCAGCAGCAGGGGGCGCAACGCAGATACGCAGTATTTT

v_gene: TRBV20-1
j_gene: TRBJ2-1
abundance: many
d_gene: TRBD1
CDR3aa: CSAQGVRGQGAFEQFF
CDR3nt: TGCAGTGCCCAAGGGGTTCGGGGACAGGGGGCATTTGAGCAGTTCTTC

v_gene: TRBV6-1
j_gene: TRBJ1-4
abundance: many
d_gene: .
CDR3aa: CASIGHTNEKLFF
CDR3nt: TGTGCCAGCATCGGACATACTAATGAAAAACTGTTTTTT

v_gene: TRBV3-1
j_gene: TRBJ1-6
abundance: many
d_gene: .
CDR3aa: CASSHPQHNSPLHF
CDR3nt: TGTGCCAGCAGCCACCCACAGCATAATTCACCCCTCCACTTT

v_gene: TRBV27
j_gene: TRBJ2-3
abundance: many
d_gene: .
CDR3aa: CASSFSSSTDTQYF
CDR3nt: TGTGCCAGCAGTTTTTCTTCTAGCACAGATACGCAGTATTTT

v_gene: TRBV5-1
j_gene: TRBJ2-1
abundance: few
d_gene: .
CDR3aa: CASSLGSLGQFF
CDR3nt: TGCGCCAGCAGCTTGGGTAGCTTGGGGCAGTTCTTC

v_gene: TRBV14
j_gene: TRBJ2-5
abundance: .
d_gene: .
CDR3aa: CASSQDARQGPQETQYF
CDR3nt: TGTGCCAGCAGCCAAGATGCCCGGCAGGGCCCTCAAGAGACCCAGTACTTC

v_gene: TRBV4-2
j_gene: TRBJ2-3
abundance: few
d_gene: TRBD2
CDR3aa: CASSGRTSGGTDTQYF
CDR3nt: TGTGCCAGCAGCGGGAGGACTAGCGGGGGCACAGATACGCAGTATTTT

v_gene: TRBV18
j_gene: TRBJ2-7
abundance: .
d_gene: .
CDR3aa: CASSPRVLPSYEQYF
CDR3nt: TGTGCCAGCTCACCACGGGTTCTCCCCTCCTACGAGCAGTACTTC

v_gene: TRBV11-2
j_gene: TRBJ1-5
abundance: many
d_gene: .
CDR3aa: CASSLTEQPQHF
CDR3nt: TGTGCCAGCAGCTTGACGGAGCAGCCCCAGCATTTT

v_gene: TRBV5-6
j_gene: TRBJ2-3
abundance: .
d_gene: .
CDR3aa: CASSPTGKGNTQYF
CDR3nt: TGTGCCAGCAGCCCTACAGGGAAGGGTAATACGCAGTATTTT

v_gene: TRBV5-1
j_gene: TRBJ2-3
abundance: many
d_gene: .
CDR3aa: CASSLGLADTQYF
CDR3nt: TGTGCCAGCAGCTTAGGCCTGGCAGATACGCAGTATTTT

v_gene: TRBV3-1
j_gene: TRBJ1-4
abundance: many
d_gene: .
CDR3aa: CASSFGATNEKLFF
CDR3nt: TGTGCCAGCAGCTTCGGAGCAACTAATGAAAAACTGTTTTTT

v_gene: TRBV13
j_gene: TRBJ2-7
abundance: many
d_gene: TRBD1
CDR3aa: CASSLDGTGAYEQYF
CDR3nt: TGTGCCAGCAGCTTAGATGGGACAGGGGCCTACGAGCAGTACTTC

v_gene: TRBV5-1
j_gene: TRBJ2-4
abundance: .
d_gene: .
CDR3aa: CASSLGVSAQLAKNIQYF
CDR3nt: TGCGCCAGCAGCTTGGGGGTTTCAGCTCAACTAGCCAAAAACATTCAGTACTTC

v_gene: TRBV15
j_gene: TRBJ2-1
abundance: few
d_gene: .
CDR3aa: CATSGIDYALRNEQFF
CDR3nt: TGTGCCACCAGCGGAATTGACTACGCCCTTCGCAATGAGCAGTTCTTC

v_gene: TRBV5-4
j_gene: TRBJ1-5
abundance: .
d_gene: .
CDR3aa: CASSPPLPDRQVSNQPQHF
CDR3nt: TGTGCCAGCAGCCCACCTTTACCTGACAGGCAGGTTAGCAATCAGCCCCAGCATTTT

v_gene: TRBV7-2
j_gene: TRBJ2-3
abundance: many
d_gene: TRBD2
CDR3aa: CASSFLAGASTDTQYF
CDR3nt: TGTGCCAGCAGCTTCTTAGCGGGGGCTAGCACAGATACGCAGTATTTT

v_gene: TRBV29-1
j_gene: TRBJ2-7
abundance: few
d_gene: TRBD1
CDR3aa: CSVGTGRHEQYF
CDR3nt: TGCAGCGTTGGGACAGGGCGCCACGAGCAGTACTTC

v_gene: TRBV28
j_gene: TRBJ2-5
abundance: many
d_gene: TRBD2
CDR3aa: CASIPYPGGRETQYF
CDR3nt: TGTGCCAGCATCCCTTATCCGGGGGGACGGGAGACCCAGTACTTC